This TCR beta chain was captured by sequencing in a study of T cells in Graves' hyperthyroidism and ophthalmopathy. Study observations and caveats: Blood held most thyroid clonotypes expanded above 0.001 frequency.

This clonotype appeared a few times. Its specificity is not known. RNA transcripts served as the template for amplifying TCR beta CDR3 regions. Using the HTBI primer set, a first-round RT-PCR was run on the TCR CDR3. TCRdb itself ran the multiplex PCR reads through MiXCR, one entry per CDR3 protein. Of fewer than 900,000 distinct CDR3 sequences in the sample, 15% to 20% were seen once. J lost 9 bases, V lost 5 bases, and 10 bases had no gene match. CDR3 size: 15 residues. Germline V lookup: CDR1 SNHLY, CDR2 FYNNEI. The clonotype originates from a man between 18 and 35 years old with Graves' hyperthyroidism. V and J are TRBV2 and TRBJ2-1; 10 nucleotides match TRBD1. Material for sequencing was blood. The CDR3 protein is CASSKDRGVRVEQFF. In nucleotides, the CDR3 is TGTGCCAGCAGTAAGGACAGGGGGGTGAGGGTTGAGCAGTTCTTC.